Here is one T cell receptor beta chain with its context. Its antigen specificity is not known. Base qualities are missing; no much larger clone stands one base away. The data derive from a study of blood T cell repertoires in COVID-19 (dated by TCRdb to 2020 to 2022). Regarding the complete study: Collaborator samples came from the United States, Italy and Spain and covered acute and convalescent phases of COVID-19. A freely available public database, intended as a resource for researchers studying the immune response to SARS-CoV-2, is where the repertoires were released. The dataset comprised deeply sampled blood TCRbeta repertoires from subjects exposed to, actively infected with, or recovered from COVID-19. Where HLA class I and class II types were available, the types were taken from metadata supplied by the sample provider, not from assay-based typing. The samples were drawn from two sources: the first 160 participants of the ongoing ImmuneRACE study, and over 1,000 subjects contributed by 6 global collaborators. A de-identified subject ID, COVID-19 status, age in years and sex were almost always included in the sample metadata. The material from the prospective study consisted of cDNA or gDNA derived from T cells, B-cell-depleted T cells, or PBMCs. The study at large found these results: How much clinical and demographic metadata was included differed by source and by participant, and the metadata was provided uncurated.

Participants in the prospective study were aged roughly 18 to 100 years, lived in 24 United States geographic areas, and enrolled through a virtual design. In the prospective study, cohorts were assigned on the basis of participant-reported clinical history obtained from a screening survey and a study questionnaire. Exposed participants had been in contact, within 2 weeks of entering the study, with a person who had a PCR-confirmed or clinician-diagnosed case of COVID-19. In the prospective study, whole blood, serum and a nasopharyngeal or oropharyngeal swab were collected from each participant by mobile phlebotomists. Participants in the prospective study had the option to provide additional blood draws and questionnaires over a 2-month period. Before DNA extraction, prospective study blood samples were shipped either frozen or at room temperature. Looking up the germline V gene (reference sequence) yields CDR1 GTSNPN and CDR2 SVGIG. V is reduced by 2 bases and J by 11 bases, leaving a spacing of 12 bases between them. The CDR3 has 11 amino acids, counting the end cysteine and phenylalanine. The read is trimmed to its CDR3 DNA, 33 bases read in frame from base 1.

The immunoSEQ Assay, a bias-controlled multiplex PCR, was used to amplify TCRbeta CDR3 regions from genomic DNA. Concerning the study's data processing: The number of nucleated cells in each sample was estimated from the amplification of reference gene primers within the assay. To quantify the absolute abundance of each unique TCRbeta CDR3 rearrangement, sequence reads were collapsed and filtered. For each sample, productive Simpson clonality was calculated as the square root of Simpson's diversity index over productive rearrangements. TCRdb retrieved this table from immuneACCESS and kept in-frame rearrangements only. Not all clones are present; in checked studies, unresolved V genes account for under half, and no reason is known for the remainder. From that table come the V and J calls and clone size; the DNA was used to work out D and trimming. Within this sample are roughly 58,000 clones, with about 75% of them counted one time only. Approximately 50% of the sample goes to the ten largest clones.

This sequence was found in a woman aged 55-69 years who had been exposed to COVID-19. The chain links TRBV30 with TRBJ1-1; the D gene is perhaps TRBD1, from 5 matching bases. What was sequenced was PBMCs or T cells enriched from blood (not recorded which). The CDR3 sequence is CAWSLGVSAFF. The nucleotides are TGTGCCTGGAGTTTAGGGGTCAGCGCTTTCTTT.